Here is one T cell receptor beta chain with its context. The data were taken from a study of blood T cell repertoires in COVID-19. Measured with immunoSEQ multiplex PCR; TCRdb has only the in-frame clones, and not every one. Counted here are tens of thousands of clones, 65% to 85% occurring once; the ten biggest clones make up less than 6.5%. The receptor comes from a man in his fifties or sixties with active COVID-19. Sequenced input: peripheral blood.

CDR3 sequence (DNA): TGTGCCAGCAGCTTAGGAGGGACAGCAAACACCGGGGAGCTGTTTTTT. Its translation: CASSLGGTANTGELFF. J is TRBJ2-2 and V is TRBV7-3, with D perhaps TRBD1 (7 bases). The germline V and J ends were trimmed by 2 bases and 2 bases, with 12 bases remaining between them. The CDR3 covers 16 residues. CDR1 and CDR2 from the germline V gene are SGHTA and FQGTGA.